This entry features one T cell receptor beta chain sequence. This CDR3 is also generated by other DNA sequences in the sample. This entry is derived from a study of shared clonotypes between healthy human individuals. Study overall: Each donor's CD4 naive and CD4 memory cells filled three plates apiece, CD8 naive two, and CD8 memory one.

HIV-negative, healthy adults without recent acute infections or vaccinations were the donors. The study separated CD4+ cells into CD45RA+ naive and CD45RA-negative memory subsets. V was shortened by 7 bases and J by 2 bases, with 9 bases between the two germline ends. The CDR3 runs 14 residues. Germline V gene lookup returns CDR1 MNHNS and CDR2 SASEGT. Data came from immunoSEQ multiplex PCR; TCRdb stores just in-frame clones and leaves some out. This table has about 2.4 million clones, 93% appearing once. Source material: naive CD4+ T cells from PBMCs. Subset here: CD45RA+ positively selected. The chain carries TRBV6-1 and TRBJ2-6; maybe TRBD2 (5 bases). The TCR comes from a man between 18 and 29 years old in good health. Some clones in this sample may be carry-over from other donors' samples. CDR3 loop: CASNPGTGANVLTF. DNA for the CDR3: TGTGCCAGCAATCCGGGGACTGGGGCCAACGTCCTGACTTTC.